This is a list of T cell receptor beta chains from one sample in a study of T cell responses to AZD1222 COVID-19 vaccine. Produced via immunoSEQ multiplex PCR; TCRdb's table is partial and in-frame only. The repertoire holds some 150,000 clones, with approximately 91% as singletons. The material sequenced was peripheral blood, taken on day 0 of AZD1222 vaccination. The receptors come from an adult in good health. Both conserved end residues are trimmed from each CDR3. Size is stated for part of the rows, as once, few or many counts, or as a class when the clone is expanded.

v_gene: TRBV12-3/TRBV12-4
abundance: once
j_gene: TRBJ1-1
CDR3aa: ASSSPTGVEAF

v_gene: TRBV7-8
abundance: .
j_gene: TRBJ1-1
CDR3aa: ASSAGQGAGTEAF

v_gene: TRBV6-4
abundance: .
j_gene: TRBJ2-1
CDR3aa: ASRKTSGSPDEQF

v_gene: TRBV13
abundance: .
j_gene: TRBJ1-2
CDR3aa: ASSPASGGYT

v_gene: TRBV5-1
abundance: .
j_gene: TRBJ1-4
CDR3aa: ASALAPTNEKLF

v_gene: TRBV5-4
abundance: .
j_gene: TRBJ1-4
CDR3aa: ASSLTGGRVEKLF

v_gene: TRBV5-6
abundance: once
j_gene: TRBJ1-1
CDR3aa: ASSPPQNTEAF

v_gene: TRBV19
abundance: .
j_gene: TRBJ2-1
CDR3aa: ASSVGGSYNEQF

v_gene: TRBV28
abundance: .
j_gene: TRBJ1-2
CDR3aa: ASSLPKSGGRSYGYT

v_gene: TRBV28
abundance: .
j_gene: TRBJ1-5
CDR3aa: ASSSVQGSSNQPQH

v_gene: TRBV19
abundance: .
j_gene: TRBJ2-1
CDR3aa: ASSIAANPYNEQF

v_gene: TRBV20-1
abundance: .
j_gene: TRBJ2-1
CDR3aa: SAINRNEQF